This T cell receptor (beta chain) was sequenced in a study of neurological immune-mediated disorders. CDR1 and CDR2 from the germline V gene are DFQATT and SNEGSKA (reference sequence). Trimming took 6 bases from V and 0 from J, leaving 11 bases between them. This CDR3 is built from 13 residues. Study-wide points: TCR-beta repertoires seemed private in all groups, with no expanded CDR3 amino acid sequences shared. HTLV-1-associated myelopathy displayed the greatest TCR clonal expansion, and multiple sclerosis exhibited the smallest, lower than that of healthy controls.

Stored at -80 C, 2 million PBMCs were the source of the unsorted libraries. The table lists this clonotype with many counts. Its target is unknown. Per sequencing run, 15-18 subjects together gave over 160 million TCR-beta sequences. TCRdb processed the 5' RACE reads anew with MiXCR; each CDR3 protein has one entry. The sample includes about 35,000 distinct CDR3 sequences, about 4.1% of them seen just once. The chain links TRBV20-1 to TRBJ1-2; D gene ambiguous. This TCR derives from a young man with multiple sclerosis. The sequencing input was PBMCs. The CDR3 loop is CSAIPGANYGYTF. The CDR3 DNA reads as TGCAGTGCAATTCCGGGCGCTAACTATGGCTACACCTTC.